This TCR beta chain was obtained from a study of T-cell memory formation after mild COVID-19. Whole-study results and caveats: Clones that contracted from day 15 to 85 were balanced CD4/CD8, while later expanders leaned CD4+.

For this clonotype: Its specificity is unknown.

Each CDR3 protein gets one entry after TCRdb re-called the 5' RACE reads with MiXCR. The sample carries a few hundred thousand distinct CDR3 sequences, approximately 15% recorded once. J lost 4 bases, V lost 7 bases, and 4 bases had no gene match. This CDR3 region has 13 residues. CDR1 SQVTM and CDR2 ANQGSEA come from the germline V gene. The clonotype comes from a man younger than 35 who had mild COVID-19 (a few samples of this study predate the infection). Cell type and time point are not known. The sample consisted of PBMCs or a T cell subset sorted from them (not recorded which). The chain has TRBV29-1 and TRBJ2-5; 12 bases match TRBD1. The CDR3 DNA reads as TGCAGCGGGGGGACAGGGGGCGGAGAGACCCAGTACTTC. Translating gives CSGGTGGGETQYF.